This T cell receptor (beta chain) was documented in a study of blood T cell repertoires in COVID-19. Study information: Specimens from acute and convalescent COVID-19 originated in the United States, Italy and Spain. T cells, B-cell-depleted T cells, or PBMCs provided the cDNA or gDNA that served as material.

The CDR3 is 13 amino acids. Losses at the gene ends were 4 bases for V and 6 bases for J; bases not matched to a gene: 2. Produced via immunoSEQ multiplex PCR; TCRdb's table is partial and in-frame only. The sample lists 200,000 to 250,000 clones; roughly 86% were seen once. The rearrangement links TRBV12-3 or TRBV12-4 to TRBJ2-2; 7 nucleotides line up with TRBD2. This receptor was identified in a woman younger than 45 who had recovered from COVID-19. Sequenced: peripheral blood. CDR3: CASSWTSPGELFF. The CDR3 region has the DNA TGTGCCAGCAGTTGGACTAGTCCCGGGGAGCTGTTTTTT.